The present T cell receptor beta chain was sequenced within a study of T cell responses to AZD1222 COVID-19 vaccine (TCRdb year 2021). As for the study more broadly: A total of 230 to 250 trial participants underwent TCR sequencing, of whom more than 200 had received two doses of AZD1222 and about 25 had received two doses of the MenACWY control vaccine. Enrollment into the trials was organized by age into subgroups of 18-55, 56-69 and 70-plus years, and those subgroups contained 148, 28 and 57 TCR-sequenced participants, respectively. General study outcomes and caveats: Spike-specific TCR breadth and depth rose significantly after two AZD1222 doses compared with day 0 and with MenACWY recipients. Conclusions about previously exposed vaccinees are limited because only five to seven AZD1222 recipients were SARS-CoV-2 seropositive at baseline. The vaccine-associated CD4 TCRs covered the entire spike protein, and the dominant responses fell in regions 160-218 and 743-854. In the small 56-69-year group, the increase in depth fell short of significance, most likely because of low power. Reportedly, almost half of the unique spike-specific TCRs recognized epitopes lying outside the regions that are mutated in the B.1.351 and B.1.1.7 variants. Because no day 14 peak-response samples were available, repertoires were characterized only after the peak T cell response. Participants were mostly white British, with more females than males. The authors suggested clonal diversity may have been underestimated.

About this clone itself: This receptor's antigen is unknown. Per-base qualities were not stored, and no clone one base away is much larger.

V loses 8 bases of germline sequence and J loses 6 bases, and the interval between the two ends is 22 bases. The germline V gene (reference sequence) provides CDR1 GTSNPN and CDR2 SVGIG. The CDR3 contains 15 residues, cysteine and phenylalanine counted. The kept DNA is CDR3 alone, 45 bases in frame from the first base. What this sample's time point label stands for: about 28 days (+/-7) after the second vaccine dose. Because spike-specific TCR depth and breadth did not differ between the two schedules, AZD1222 recipients who got a second dose at roughly 4 weeks were pooled with those who got a second dose at roughly 12 weeks. The vaccinee samples were drawn from two UK trials, COV001 and COV002, one of which was a single-blind randomized controlled phase 2/3 trial testing AZD1222 (ChAdOx1 nCoV-19) in healthy adults. For TCRbeta chain sequencing, PBMC samples from trial participants were taken at day 0 and at day 28 after the second dose.

The CDR3 regions of human TCRbeta chains were subjected to immunosequencing. The source study handled its data this way. TCRs in the repertoires were compared against a reference library of SARS-CoV-2-specific TCRs that had been generated with the MIRA antigen-specificity platform. Breadth was defined as the fraction of unique TCRs that were SARS-CoV-2-associated. Depth was defined as the fraction of total T cells that were SARS-CoV-2-associated. Using the MIRA data, each spike-specific TCR was mapped to the spike region that the TCR reacts to and placed in a CD4 or CD8 class. Log10-transformed breadth and depth values were compared by one-way ANOVA with Sidak's multiple comparisons tests. Sourced from immuneACCESS, this table was stored by TCRdb with only in-frame sequences that have V and J called. A share of the clones is absent; for the studies checked, an unresolved V gene accounts for under half, and the remainder has no known explanation. The V and J calls and the clone size are those of that table, but D and trimming were determined from the DNA. This sample gives roughly 120,000 clones in total; roughly 93% of them show up just once. 1.6% of the sample is in the top ten clones.

This sequence uses TRBV30 and TRBJ1-4, and perhaps TRBD1 as D gene, on 5 matching bases. The TCR comes from an adult who received the AZD1222 COVID-19 vaccine. This specimen consisted of peripheral blood, obtained 28 days after the second AZD1222 dose. CDR3 sequence: CAALYFRESDEKLFF. The DNA reads as follows: TGTGCCGCTCTATACTTCAGGGAGTCGGATGAAAAACTGTTTTTT.